The present T cell receptor (beta chain) was sequenced within a study of blood T cells in healthy people across ages. Researchers collected about 10 milliliters of peripheral blood from every single donor. PBMCs were isolated at a quantity of at least 6 million per sample. Primed by a sample-barcoded 5' primer and a J-beta primer mix, a second PCR proceeded for 7 to 11 cycles. TCRdb itself ran the 5' RACE reads through MiXCR, one entry per CDR3 protein. The profile shows around 800,000 distinct CDR3 sequences, about 42% of them singletons. This clonotype was detected a few times. Its antigen remains unknown. The germline V gene has CDR1 SQVTM and CDR2 ANQGSEA. The V and J ends lost 2 bases and 6 bases respectively, with 8 bases between them. This CDR3 comprises 11 residues. Findings and caveats of the study: Unknown CMV status may confound age-related changes in expanded clones.

This clonotype was sampled from a man in his fifties or sixties in good health. This chain links TRBV29-1 with TRBJ2-7; no definite D call. Material: blood. For the CDR3, the DNA is TGCAGCGTTGAATTAGCCAGCGAGCAGTACTTC. Residues: CSVELASEQYF.